The T cell receptor beta chain under discussion was sequenced for a study of blood T cell repertoires in COVID-19. Study overall: Nucleic acid was either cDNA or gDNA, and it came from T cells, B-cell-depleted T cells, or PBMCs.

This CDR3 has 15 residues. Germline lookup yields CDR1 ENHRY and CDR2 SYGVKD. V lost 6 bases, J lost 6 bases, and 19 bases lay in between. Measured with immunoSEQ multiplex PCR; TCRdb has only the in-frame clones, and not every one. The sample has 150,000 to 200,000 clones, over 75% seen once. This receptor was obtained from a man aged 45-65 years with acute or convalescent COVID-19. This rearrangement joins TRBV10-3 to TRBJ2-3, with D uncertain. Material for sequencing was peripheral blood. CDR3 nucleotides: TGTGCCATCAGCTTTGGGCAGGCCTCGCAGGATACGCAGTATTTT. Its protein product is CAISFGQASQDTQYF.